This is a list of T cell receptor beta chains from one sample in a study of blood T cells in healthy people across ages. Each CDR3 protein gets one entry after TCRdb re-called the 5' RACE reads with MiXCR. The table records approximately 800,000 distinct CDR3 sequences, less than 70% of them present only once. The sample taken for sequencing was blood. All receptors derive from a man at least 80 years old in good health. CDR3s include the opening cysteine and the closing phenylalanine or tryptophan. Each record gives: clone size, V gene, D gene, J gene, CDR3 protein, CDR3 DNA. D genes are given only for firm matches. Not every row has a clone size; where given, it reads once, few, many or a size class.

>NA|TRBV28|NA|TRBJ1-6
CASSARAGWNSPLHF
TGTGCCAGCAGTGCAAGGGCAGGGTGGAATTCACCCCTCCACTTT
>NA|TRBV20-1|TRBD2|TRBJ2-7
CSAATSGRRIAYEQYF
TGCAGTGCAGCGACTAGCGGGAGGAGGATTGCCTACGAGCAGTACTTC
>NA|TRBV20-1|NA|TRBJ1-1
CSACGWDRGGRATEAFF
TGCAGTGCTTGCGGTTGGGACCGTGGAGGGAGGGCCACTGAAGCTTTCTTT
>NA|TRBV28|NA|TRBJ2-3
CASSSRAQRDTQYF
TGTGCCAGCAGTTCCCGGGCCCAACGGGATACGCAGTATTTT
>NA|TRBV6-5|NA|TRBJ1-1
CASSFNPRGAGNTEAFF
TGTGCCAGCAGTTTCAACCCCAGGGGCGCGGGGAACACTGAAGCTTTCTTT
>NA|TRBV4-2|TRBD2|TRBJ2-3
CASGQELLAAPDTQYF
TGTGCCAGCGGCCAAGAACTCCTAGCGGCCCCGGATACGCAGTATTTT
>NA|TRBV21-1|NA|TRBJ1-4
CASSTGGRDSEKRLFF
TGTGCCAGCAGCACCGGAGGCCGGGACAGCGAGAAACGGCTGTTTTTT
>NA|TRBV2|NA|TRBJ1-1
CASSESGGEAFF
TGTGCCAGCAGTGAGTCGGGAGGTGAAGCTTTCTTT
>NA|TRBV7-9|NA|TRBJ2-7
CAVTRTGDDYEQYF
TGTGCCGTCACCAGGACGGGAGATGATTACGAGCAGTACTTC
>NA|TRBV6-5|NA|TRBJ2-7
CASSDSRRDYEQYF
TGTGCCAGCAGTGACTCTAGGCGGGACTACGAGCAGTACTTC
>NA|TRBV5-6|TRBD2|TRBJ2-2
CASSLDLAGLLFF
TGTGCCAGCAGCTTAGATCTAGCGGGACTTCTGTTTTTT
>NA|TRBV7-8|TRBD2|TRBJ2-5
CASRRTLAGGGNEQYF
TGTGCCAGCAGACGTACTCTAGCGGGAGGGGGCAATGAGCAGTACTTC
>NA|TRBV24-1|TRBD2|TRBJ2-1
CATSDPPGAGGRNEQFF
TGTGCCACCAGTGATCCCCCAGGGGCGGGAGGTCGGAATGAGCAGTTCTTC
>few|TRBV6-5|NA|TRBJ1-2
CASSLQKATIYTF
TGTGCCAGCAGTTTACAGAAGGCCACAATCTACACCTTC
>NA|TRBV7-9|TRBD1|TRBJ2-7
CASSPGGSTGGSEQYF
TGTGCCAGCAGCCCAGGGGGCTCGACAGGGGGAAGCGAGCAGTACTTC
>NA|TRBV5-1|NA|TRBJ1-4
CASRPQPGRGEEKLFF
TGCGCCAGCAGACCCCAACCGGGACGCGGTGAGGAAAAACTGTTTTTT
>NA|TRBV24-1|TRBD2|TRBJ2-7
CATSDRTSGSGNEQYF
TGTGCCACCAGTGACCGGACTAGCGGGAGCGGAAATGAGCAGTACTTC
>few|TRBV20-1|NA|TRBJ2-1
CSAPLRGYEQFF
TGCAGTGCCCCTCTAAGGGGCTATGAGCAGTTCTTC